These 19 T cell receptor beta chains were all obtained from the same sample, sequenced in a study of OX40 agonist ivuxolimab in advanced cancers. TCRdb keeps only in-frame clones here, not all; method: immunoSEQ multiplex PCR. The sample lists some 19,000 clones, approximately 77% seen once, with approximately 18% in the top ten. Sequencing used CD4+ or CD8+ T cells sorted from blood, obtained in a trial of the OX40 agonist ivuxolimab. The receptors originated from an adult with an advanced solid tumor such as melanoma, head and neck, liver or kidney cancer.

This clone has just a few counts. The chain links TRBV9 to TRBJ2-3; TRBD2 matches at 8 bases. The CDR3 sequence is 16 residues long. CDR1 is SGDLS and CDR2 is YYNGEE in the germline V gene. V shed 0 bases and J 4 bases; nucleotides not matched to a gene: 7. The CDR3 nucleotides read TGTGCCAGCAGCGTAGTTTCCGGGGGGGCGGCAGATACGCAGTATTTT. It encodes CASSVVSGGAADTQYF.

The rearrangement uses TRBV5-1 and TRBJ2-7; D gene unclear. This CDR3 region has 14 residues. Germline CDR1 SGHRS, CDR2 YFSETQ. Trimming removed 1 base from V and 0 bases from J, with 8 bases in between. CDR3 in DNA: TGCGCCAGCAGCTTGCTGGGAAGCTCCTACGAGCAGTACTTC. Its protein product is CASSLLGSSYEQYF.

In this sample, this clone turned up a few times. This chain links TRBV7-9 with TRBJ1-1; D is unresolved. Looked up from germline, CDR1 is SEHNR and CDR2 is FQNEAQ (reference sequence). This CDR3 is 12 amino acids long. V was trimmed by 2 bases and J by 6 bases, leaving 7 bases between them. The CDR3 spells CASSLWRAEAFF. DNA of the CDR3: TGTGCCAGCAGCTTATGGAGGGCTGAAGCTTTCTTT. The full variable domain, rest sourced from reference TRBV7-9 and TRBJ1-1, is DTGVSQNPRHKITKRGQNVTFRCDPISEHNRLYWYRQTLGQGPEFLTYFQNEAQLEKSRLLSDRFSAERPKGSFSTLEIQRTEQGDSAMYLCASSLWRAEAFFGQGTRLTVV.

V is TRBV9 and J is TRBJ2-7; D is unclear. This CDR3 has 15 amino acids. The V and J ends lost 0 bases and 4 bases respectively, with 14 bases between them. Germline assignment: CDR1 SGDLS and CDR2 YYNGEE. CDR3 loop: CASSVDVGSGYEQYF. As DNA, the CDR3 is TGTGCCAGCAGCGTAGATGTGGGCTCGGGTTACGAGCAGTACTTC.

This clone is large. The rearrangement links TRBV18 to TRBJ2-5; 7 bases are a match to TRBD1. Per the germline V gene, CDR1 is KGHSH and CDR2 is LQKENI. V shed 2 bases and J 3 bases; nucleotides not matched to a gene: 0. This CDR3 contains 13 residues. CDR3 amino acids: CASSPGTEETQYF. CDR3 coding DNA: TGTGCCAGCTCACCAGGGACAGAAGAGACCCAGTACTTC. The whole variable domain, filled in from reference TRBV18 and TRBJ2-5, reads NAGVMQNPRHLVRRRGQEARLRCSPMKGHSHVYWYRQLPEEGLKFMVYLQKENIIDESGMPKERFSAEFPKEGPSILRIQQVVRGDSAAYFCASSPGTEETQYFGPGTRLLVL.

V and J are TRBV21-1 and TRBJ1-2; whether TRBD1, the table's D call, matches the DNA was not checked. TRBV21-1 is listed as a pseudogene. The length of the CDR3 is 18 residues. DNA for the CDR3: TGTGCCAGCAGCAAAGTTCGGGACAGGGGGCATCCTTACTATGGCTACACCTTC. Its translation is CASSKVRDRGHPYYGYTF.

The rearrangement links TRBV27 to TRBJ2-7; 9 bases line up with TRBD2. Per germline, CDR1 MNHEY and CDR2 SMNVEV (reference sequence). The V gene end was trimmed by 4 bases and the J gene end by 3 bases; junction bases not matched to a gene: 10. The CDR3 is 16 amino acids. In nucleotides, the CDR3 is TGTGCCAGCAGTTATTCTAGCGGGAACGTTGGCTACGAGCAGTACTTC. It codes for CASSYSSGNVGYEQYF.

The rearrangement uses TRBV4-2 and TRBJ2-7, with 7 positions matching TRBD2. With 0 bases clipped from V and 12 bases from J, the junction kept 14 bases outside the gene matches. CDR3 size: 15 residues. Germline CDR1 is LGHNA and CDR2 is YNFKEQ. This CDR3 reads CASSQDLRGGEERYF. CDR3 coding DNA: TGTGCCAGCAGCCAAGATCTGAGGGGAGGGGAAGAGAGGTACTTC.

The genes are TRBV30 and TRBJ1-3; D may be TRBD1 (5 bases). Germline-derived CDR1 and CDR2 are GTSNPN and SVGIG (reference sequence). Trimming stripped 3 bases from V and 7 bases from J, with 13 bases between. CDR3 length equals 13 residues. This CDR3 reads CAWSPGLLNTIYF. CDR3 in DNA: TGTGCCTGGAGCCCAGGGTTGCTCAACACCATATATTTT.

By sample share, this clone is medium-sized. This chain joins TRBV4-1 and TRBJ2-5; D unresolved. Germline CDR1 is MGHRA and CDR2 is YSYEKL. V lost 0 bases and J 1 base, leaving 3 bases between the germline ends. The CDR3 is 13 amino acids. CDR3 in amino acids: CASSQERQETQYF. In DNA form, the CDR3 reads TGCGCCAGCAGCCAAGAACGCCAAGAGACCCAGTACTTC.

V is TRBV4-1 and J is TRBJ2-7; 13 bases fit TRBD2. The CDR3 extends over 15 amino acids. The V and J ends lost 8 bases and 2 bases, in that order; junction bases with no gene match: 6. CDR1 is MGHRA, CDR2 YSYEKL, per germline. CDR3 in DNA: TGCGCCAGCTGCCCCGGGACTAGCGGGACCTACGAGCAGTACTTC. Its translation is CASCPGTSGTYEQYF.

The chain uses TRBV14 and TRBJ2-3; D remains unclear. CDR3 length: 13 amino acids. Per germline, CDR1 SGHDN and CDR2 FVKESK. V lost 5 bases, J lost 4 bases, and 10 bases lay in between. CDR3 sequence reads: CASSYAFPDTQYF. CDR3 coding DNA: TGTGCCAGCAGCTACGCGTTCCCAGATACGCAGTATTTT.

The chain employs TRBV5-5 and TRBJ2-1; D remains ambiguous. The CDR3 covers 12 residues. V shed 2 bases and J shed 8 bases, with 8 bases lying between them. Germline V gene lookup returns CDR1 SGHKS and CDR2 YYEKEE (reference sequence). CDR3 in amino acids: CASSFMSDEQFF. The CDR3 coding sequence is TGTGCCAGCAGCTTTATGTCCGATGAGCAGTTCTTC.

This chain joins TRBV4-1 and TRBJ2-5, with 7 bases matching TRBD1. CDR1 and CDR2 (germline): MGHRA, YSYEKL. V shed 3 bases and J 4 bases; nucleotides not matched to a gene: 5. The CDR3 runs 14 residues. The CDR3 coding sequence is TGCGCCAGCAGCCAGACTACAGGGGCAGAGACCCAGTACTTC. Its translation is CASSQTTGAETQYF.

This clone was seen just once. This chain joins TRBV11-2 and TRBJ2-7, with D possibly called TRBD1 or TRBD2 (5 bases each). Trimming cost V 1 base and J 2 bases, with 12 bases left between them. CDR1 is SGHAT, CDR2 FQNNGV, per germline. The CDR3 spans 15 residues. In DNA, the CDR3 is TGTGCCAGCAGCTTAGGATCAGGGACCCCCTACGAGCAGTACTTC. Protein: CASSLGSGTPYEQYF.

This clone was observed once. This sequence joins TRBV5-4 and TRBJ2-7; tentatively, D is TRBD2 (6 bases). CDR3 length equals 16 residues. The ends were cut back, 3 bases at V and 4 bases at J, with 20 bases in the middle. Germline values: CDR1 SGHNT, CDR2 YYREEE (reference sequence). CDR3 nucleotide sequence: TGTGCCAGCAGCTCGCGGGACGGGTCGATCAGTTACGAGCAGTACTTC. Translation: CASSSRDGSISYEQYF.

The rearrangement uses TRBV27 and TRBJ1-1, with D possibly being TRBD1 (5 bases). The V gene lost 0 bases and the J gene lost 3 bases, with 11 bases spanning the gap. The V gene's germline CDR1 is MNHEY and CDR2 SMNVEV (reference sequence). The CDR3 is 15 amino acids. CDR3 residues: CASSLSIGGYTEAFF. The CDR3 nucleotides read TGTGCCAGCAGTTTATCGATTGGGGGATACACTGAAGCTTTCTTT.

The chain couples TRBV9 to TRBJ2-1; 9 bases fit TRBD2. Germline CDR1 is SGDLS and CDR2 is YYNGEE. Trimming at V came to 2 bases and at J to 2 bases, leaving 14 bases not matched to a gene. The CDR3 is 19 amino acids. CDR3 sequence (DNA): TGTGCCAGCAGCGTGGGATCCTCATTAGCGGGAGATCCCTACAATGAGCAGTTCTTC. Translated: CASSVGSSLAGDPYNEQFF.

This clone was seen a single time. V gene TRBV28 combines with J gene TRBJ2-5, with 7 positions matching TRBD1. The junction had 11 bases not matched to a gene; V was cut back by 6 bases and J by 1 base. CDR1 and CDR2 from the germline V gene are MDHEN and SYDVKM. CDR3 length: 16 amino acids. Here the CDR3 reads CASSPRTGEFQETQYF. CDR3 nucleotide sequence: TGTGCCAGCAGCCCGAGGACAGGAGAATTCCAAGAGACCCAGTACTTC.